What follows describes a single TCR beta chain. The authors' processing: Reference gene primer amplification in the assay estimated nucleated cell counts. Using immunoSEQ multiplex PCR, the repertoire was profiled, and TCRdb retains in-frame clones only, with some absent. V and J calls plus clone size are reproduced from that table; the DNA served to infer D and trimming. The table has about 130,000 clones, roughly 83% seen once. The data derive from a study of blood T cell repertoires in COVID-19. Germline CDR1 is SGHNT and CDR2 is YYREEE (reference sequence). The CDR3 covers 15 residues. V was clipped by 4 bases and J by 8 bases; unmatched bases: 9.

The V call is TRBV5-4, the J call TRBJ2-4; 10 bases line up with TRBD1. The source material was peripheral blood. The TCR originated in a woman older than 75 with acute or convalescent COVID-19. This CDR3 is CASSRLDRGFDIQYF. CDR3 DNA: TGTGCCAGCAGCCGACTGGACAGGGGGTTTGACATTCAGTACTTC.